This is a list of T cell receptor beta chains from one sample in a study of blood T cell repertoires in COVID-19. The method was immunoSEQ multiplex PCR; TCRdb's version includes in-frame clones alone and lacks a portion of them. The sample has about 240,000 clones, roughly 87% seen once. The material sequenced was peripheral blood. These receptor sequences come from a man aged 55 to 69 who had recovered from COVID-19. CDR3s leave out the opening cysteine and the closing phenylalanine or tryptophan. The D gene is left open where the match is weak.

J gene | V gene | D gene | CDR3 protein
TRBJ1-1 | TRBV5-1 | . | ASSTRVSNTEAF
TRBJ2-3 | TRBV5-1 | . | ASSREGTGRTDTQY
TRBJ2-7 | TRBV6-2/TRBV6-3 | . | ASIPARGKSYEQY
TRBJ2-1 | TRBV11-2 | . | ASSLSRANEQF
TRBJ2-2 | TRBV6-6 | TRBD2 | ASSPGLATGELF
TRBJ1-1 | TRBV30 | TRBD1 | AWTPLDRGAVGTEAF
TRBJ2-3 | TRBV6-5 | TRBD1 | ASSRDRADTQY
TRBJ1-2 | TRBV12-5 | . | ASAADRTIYGYT
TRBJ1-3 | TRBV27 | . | ASRPGEAPGNTIY
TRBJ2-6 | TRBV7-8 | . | ASSLGHSGANVLT
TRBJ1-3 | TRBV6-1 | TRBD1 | ASSEAAFTTGGNTIY
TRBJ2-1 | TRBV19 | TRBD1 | ASSFRDRDHNEQF
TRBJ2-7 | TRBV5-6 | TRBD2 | ASSPGGSAEQY
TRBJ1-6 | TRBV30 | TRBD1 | AWSVSRTGGDSPLH
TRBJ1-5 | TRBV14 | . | ASSQAGYNQPQH
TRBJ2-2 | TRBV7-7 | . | ASSRGAGNTGELF
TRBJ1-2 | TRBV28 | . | ASRTGGTVYGYT
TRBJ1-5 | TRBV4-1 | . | ASSQITSGEPNQPQH
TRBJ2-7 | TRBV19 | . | ASSIVHRAYEQY
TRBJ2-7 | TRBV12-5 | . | ASGHGGSVEQY
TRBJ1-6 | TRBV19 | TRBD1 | ASSISTGAQNSPLH
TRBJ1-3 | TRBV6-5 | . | ASSYPGSHTIY
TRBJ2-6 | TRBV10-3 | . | AISRVGANVLT
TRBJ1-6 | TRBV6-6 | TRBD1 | ASSLQGTDNSPLH
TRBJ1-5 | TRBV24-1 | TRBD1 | ATSDRDRNQPQH
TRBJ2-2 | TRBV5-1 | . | ASSSGGSSTGELF
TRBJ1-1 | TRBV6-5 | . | ASSRGFRAF
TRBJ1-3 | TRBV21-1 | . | ASSKERPNRALPGNTIY
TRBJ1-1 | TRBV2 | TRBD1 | ASSRTGNTEAF
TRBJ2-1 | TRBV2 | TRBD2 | ASSARSGGANEQF
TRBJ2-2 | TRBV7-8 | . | ASSPRDPNSGTGELF
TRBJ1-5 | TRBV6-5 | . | ASGHQPQH
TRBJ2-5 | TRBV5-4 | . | ASSAGSQETQY
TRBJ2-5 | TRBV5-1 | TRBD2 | ASSELAGGDSQY
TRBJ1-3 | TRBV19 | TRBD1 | ASTETGGPGNTIY
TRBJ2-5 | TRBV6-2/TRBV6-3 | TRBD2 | ASSPAKTSGGLRETQY
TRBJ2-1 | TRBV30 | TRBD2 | AWSPGTSGEFSYNEQF
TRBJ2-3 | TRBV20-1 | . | SAQVTDTQY
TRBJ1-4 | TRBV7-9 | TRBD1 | ASSRGQGEKLF
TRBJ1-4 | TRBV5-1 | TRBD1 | ASSLRQGNEKLF
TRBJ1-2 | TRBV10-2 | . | ASTAELQGNYGYT
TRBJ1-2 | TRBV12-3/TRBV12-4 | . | ASSQGSAYGYT
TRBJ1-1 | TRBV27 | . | ASSLSRGHSTEAF
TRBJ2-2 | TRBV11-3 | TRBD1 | ASSSHLDRGGTGELF
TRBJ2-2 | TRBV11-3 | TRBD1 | ASSSGQALTGELF
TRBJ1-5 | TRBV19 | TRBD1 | ASSMQGARGQPQH
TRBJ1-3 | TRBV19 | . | ASSMGSQFSGNTIY
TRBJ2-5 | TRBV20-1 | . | SARDHETQY
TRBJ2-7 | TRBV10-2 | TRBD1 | ASSSPGTGSYEQY
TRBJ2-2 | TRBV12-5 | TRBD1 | ASGPRTGLNTGELF
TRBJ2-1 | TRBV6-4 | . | ASSLYLGGYNEQF